One sample yielded the 14 T cell receptor beta chains listed below, sequenced in a study of blood T cell repertoires in COVID-19. The repertoire was sequenced with immunoSEQ multiplex PCR; TCRdb's copy has only in-frame clones and lacks some. The data hold some 74,000 clones, with 65% to 90% observed a single time. Sequenced input: peripheral blood. These receptors were obtained from a man at least 80 years old with acute or convalescent COVID-19.

This chain links TRBV18 with TRBJ1-6, with D perhaps TRBD1 (5 bases). Germline CDR1 KGHSH, CDR2 LQKENI. The CDR3 is 15 residues long. V lost 0 bases and J 9 bases, leaving 12 bases between the germline ends. The CDR3 region has the DNA TGTGCCAGCTCACCACCGGGGGAAGCGGGTTCACCCCTCCACTTT. Its protein product is CASSPPGEAGSPLHF.

This chain uses TRBV6-1 with TRBJ2-1; 9 bases are shared with TRBD1. Trimming at V came to 3 bases and at J to 5 bases, leaving 14 bases not matched to a gene. CDR3 size: 18 residues. CDR1 MNHNS and CDR2 SASEGT come from the germline V gene. CDR3 nucleotides: TGTGCCAGCAGTGACATGTTACCGGGACAGGGATATCACAATGAGCAGTTCTTC. It encodes CASSDMLPGQGYHNEQFF.

This chain links TRBV19 with TRBJ2-3, with D possibly being TRBD2 (5 bases). V lost 5 bases and J 4 bases, leaving 10 bases between the germline ends. The CDR3 has 13 amino acids. The germline V gene encodes CDR1 LNHDA and CDR2 SQIVND (reference sequence). This chain's CDR3 is CASSSRGADTQYF. DNA for the CDR3: TGTGCCAGTAGTTCCCGGGGAGCAGATACGCAGTATTTT. Based on the CDR3 plus reference TRBV19 and TRBJ2-3, the full variable domain is DGGITQSPKYLFRKEGQNVTLSCEQNLNHDAMYWYRQDPGQGLRLIYYSQIVNDFQKGDIAEGYSVSREKKESFPLTVTSAQKNPTAFYLCASSSRGADTQYFGPGTRLTVL.

V is TRBV7-2 and J is TRBJ2-3; a weak D match, TRBD1 (6 bases). This CDR3 region has 16 residues. V dropped 5 bases and J dropped 0 bases, with 15 bases sitting between them. Germline V gene sequence: CDR1 SGHTA, CDR2 FQGNSA. The CDR3 region is CASSPDRFASTDTQYF. CDR3 sequence (DNA): TGTGCCAGCAGCCCAGACAGGTTTGCTAGCACAGATACGCAGTATTTT.

This clone was detected only once. This chain joins TRBV16 and TRBJ2-2; tentatively, D is TRBD2 (6 bases). The germline CDR1 and CDR2 sequences are KGHSY and FQNENV. The CDR3 totals 16 residues. V was clipped by 3 bases and J by 0 bases, with 11 bases between them. CDR3 amino acids: CASSQGGTTNTGELFF. DNA for the CDR3: TGTGCCAGCAGCCAGGGAGGTACCACGAACACCGGGGAGCTGTTTTTT.

This clone was seen many times. This rearrangement joins TRBV3-1 (or the pseudogene TRBV3-2) to TRBJ1-2; TRBD1 matches at 8 bases. The CDR3 covers 17 residues. CDR1 and CDR2 (germline): LGHDT, YNNKEL (reference sequence). J was trimmed by 4 bases and V by 0 bases; bases with no gene match: 10. The CDR3 region has the DNA TGTGCCAGCAGCCAAGAAAGCGGGACAGGAGAATTCTATGGCTACACCTTC. This translates into CASSQESGTGEFYGYTF.

This chain links TRBV11-3 with TRBJ1-1; unclear D gene. This CDR3 is built from 13 residues. The V gene lost 2 bases and the J gene lost 4 bases, with 8 bases spanning the gap. Looked up from germline, CDR1 is SGHNT and CDR2 is YENEEA. CDR3 in DNA: TGTGCCAGCAGCTTAACTTCGAGCACTGAAGCTTTCTTT. It is translated as CASSLTSSTEAFF.

This CDR3 is CASSLGTGPWTGELFF. The CDR3 DNA reads as TGCGCCAGCAGCTTGGGGACAGGGCCTTGGACCGGGGAGCTGTTTTTT. J is TRBJ2-2 and V is TRBV5-1, with 8 bases aligning to TRBD1. In germline, CDR1 is SGHRS, CDR2 YFSETQ. The CDR3 spans 16 residues. V lost 0 bases to trimming and J lost 5 bases; unmatched junction nucleotides: 6.

V usage is TRBV2 and J usage is TRBJ2-1; 7 bases line up with TRBD2. The CDR3 has 15 residues. The V gene end was trimmed by 6 bases and the J gene end by 7 bases; junction bases not matched to a gene: 12. Per germline, CDR1 SNHLY and CDR2 FYNNEI. As DNA, the CDR3 is TGTGCCAGCAGCAGGGTAAGCGGGAACGGGAATGAGCAGTTCTTC. Its protein is CASSRVSGNGNEQFF.

The chain recombines TRBV3-1 (or the pseudogene TRBV3-2) with TRBJ2-7, with TRBD2 identical over 8 bases. V trimming: 4 bases; J trimming: 6 bases; junction bases outside the gene matches: 5. The CDR3 loop spans 13 amino acids. Looked up from germline, CDR1 is LGHDT and CDR2 is YNNKEL (reference sequence). The CDR3 region has the DNA TGTGCCAGCAGCCGACGGGAGGGAAGCGAGCAGTACTTC. The encoded protein is CASSRREGSEQYF.

The CDR3 DNA sequence: TGTGCCAGCAGCTTTGCTAGCGGGAGGAGCTTAACCGGGGAGCTGTTTTTT. Translation gives CASSFASGRSLTGELFF. V usage is TRBV5-4 and J usage is TRBJ2-2; 11 positions match TRBD2. The CDR3 runs 17 residues. With V trimmed by 2 bases and J by 5 bases, 8 bases remained unmatched. Per germline, CDR1 SGHNT and CDR2 YYREEE (reference sequence).

The chain carries TRBV30 and TRBJ1-1; D call uncertain. Trimming removed 2 bases at V and 2 bases at J, with 15 bases between. Germline V gene sequence: CDR1 GTSNPN, CDR2 SVGIG (reference sequence). There are 15 residues in the CDR3. Written as DNA, the CDR3 is TGTGCCTGGAGTAAAGGCAGCCACAGCAACACTGAAGCTTTCTTT. It translates to CAWSKGSHSNTEAFF. The variable domain in full, with the rest retrieved from reference TRBV30 and TRBJ1-1, is SQTIHQWPATLVQPVGSPLSLECTVEGTSNPNLYWYRQAAGRGLQLLFYSVGIGQISSEVPQNLSASRPQDRQFILSSKKLLLSDSGFYLCAWSKGSHSNTEAFFGQGTRLTVV.

The rearrangement joins TRBV28 to TRBJ2-5; 9 positions match TRBD1. V was pared by 7 bases and J by 5 bases, with 5 bases of the junction left unmatched. Germline values: CDR1 MDHEN, CDR2 SYDVKM. This CDR3 is built from 13 residues. The DNA of the CDR3 is TGTGCCAGCACCACAGGGGGCCGGGAGACCCAGTACTTC. It translates to CASTTGGRETQYF.

This clone has only one observation. This sequence joins TRBV9 and TRBJ1-3; tentative D call: TRBD1 (6 bases). Germline-derived CDR1 and CDR2 are SGDLS and YYNGEE. The V and J ends lost 0 bases and 1 base respectively, with 8 bases between them. The CDR3 covers 15 residues. The CDR3 loop reads CASSVGGLSGNTIYF. The CDR3 DNA follows: TGTGCCAGCAGCGTAGGGGGGCTGTCTGGAAACACCATATATTTT.